One and the same sample provided the 3 T cell receptor beta chains below, sequenced in a study of blood T cell repertoires in COVID-19. Clones were sequenced by immunoSEQ multiplex PCR, and TCRdb holds only the in-frame ones, with some missing. The table lists under 300,000 clones, almost 85% of them singletons, with 14% to 15% in the top ten. Sequencing was carried out using PBMCs or T cells enriched from blood (not recorded which). The receptors derive from a man in his forties who had recovered from COVID-19.

The V call is TRBV3-1 (or the pseudogene TRBV3-2), the J call TRBJ1-5, with D unresolved. Germline V CDR1 and CDR2: LGHDT, YNNKEL (reference sequence). V was cut by 6 bases and J by 2 bases, with 14 bases left in between. There are 15 residues in the CDR3. As DNA, the CDR3 is TGTGCCAGCAGTCTCTCTACAGTGGGCAATCAGCCCCAGCATTTT. Its translation: CASSLSTVGNQPQHF.

J is TRBJ2-6 and V is TRBV28; 8 bases are a match to TRBD1. The CDR3 sequence is 18 residues long. The V and J ends lost 4 bases and 0 bases, in that order; junction bases with no gene match: 8. CDR1 and CDR2 from the germline V gene are MDHEN and SYDVKM. This CDR3 is CASSSRTGLSSGANVLTF. For the CDR3, the DNA is TGTGCCAGCAGTTCCCGGACAGGGCTTAGCTCTGGGGCCAACGTCCTGACTTTC.

The V call is TRBV6-5, the J call TRBJ2-7; a weak D match, TRBD2 (6 bases). The CDR3 spans 15 residues. The germline CDR1 and CDR2 sequences are MNHEY and SVGAGI. V was clipped by 0 bases and J by 4 bases, with 13 bases between them. The DNA of the CDR3 is TGTGCCAGCAGTTACTCTAGCGGTGAGTGGTACGAGCAGTACTTC. Translating gives CASSYSSGEWYEQYF.